One sample yielded the 19 T cell receptor beta chains listed below, sequenced in a study of blood T cell repertoires in COVID-19. Repertoires were generated with immunoSEQ multiplex PCR, while TCRdb's copy carries only in-frame clones and drops some. The table lists some 200,000 clones, 80% to 85% of them singletons. Sequencing was carried out using peripheral blood. The receptor set was obtained from a woman between 70 and 85 years old with COVID-19, enrolled during active disease.

This chain links TRBV9 with TRBJ2-5; possibly TRBD2 for D (6 bases). The CDR3 sequence is 20 residues long. Trimming shortened V by 0 bases and J by 4 bases, and 28 bases separated the two germline ends. In germline, CDR1 is SGDLS, CDR2 YYNGEE. CDR3 loop: CASSVVFPDRREGRRETQYF. CDR3 in DNA: TGTGCCAGCAGCGTAGTTTTTCCGGACCGGCGGGAAGGCCGTCGAGAGACCCAGTACTTC.

The rearrangement uses TRBV28 and TRBJ2-3; TRBD1 matches 12 bases. V dropped 6 bases and J dropped 3; count of bases not matched to a gene: 16. The CDR3 length is 19 residues. CDR1 MDHEN and CDR2 SYDVKM come from the germline V gene. The CDR3 nucleotides are TGTGCCAGCAGCTCTCCGTGGGGACAGGGGGCTGGCAGGACAGATACGCAGTATTTT. This translates into CASSSPWGQGAGRTDTQYF.

This clone appeared a single time. The chain links TRBV5-8 to TRBJ2-1; possibly TRBD1 for D (5 bases). The germline V and J ends were trimmed by 6 bases and 6 bases, with 7 bases remaining between them. This CDR3 has 11 amino acids. Per the germline V gene, CDR1 is SGHTS and CDR2 is YDEGEE. The CDR3 region has the DNA TGTGCCAGCACCAGGGCCAATGAGCAGTTCTTC. It specifies CASTRANEQFF.

The V gene is TRBV18, the J gene TRBJ2-7; a possible D gene is TRBD1 (6 bases). This CDR3 comprises 16 residues. Germline CDR1 reads KGHSH; CDR2 reads LQKENI. Trimming left V 3 bases short and J 3 bases short, with 18 bases between. As DNA, the CDR3 is TGTGCCAGCTCACCCACGGGGCAGGGGCTTTACTACGAGCAGTACTTC. Protein: CASSPTGQGLYYEQYF.

The chain joins TRBV7-2 to TRBJ2-7; 7 bases line up with TRBD1. This CDR3 contains 12 residues. The ends lost 5 bases at V and 4 bases at J; junction bases unmatched: 2. Germline CDR1 reads SGHTA; CDR2 reads FQGNSA. For the CDR3, the DNA is TGTGCCAGCAGCCCAGGGGGATACGAGCAGTACTTC. Residues: CASSPGGYEQYF.

The gene calls are TRBV30 and TRBJ1-6; possibly TRBD1 for D (6 bases). Deletions cut 2 bases from V and 7 bases from J, with 15 bases between. Germline V gives CDR1 GTSNPN, CDR2 SVGIG (reference sequence). The CDR3 extends over 15 amino acids. CDR3 sequence: CAWSNYREGNSPLHF. CDR3 nucleotides: TGTGCCTGGAGTAACTACAGGGAAGGCAATTCACCCCTCCACTTT.

This chain connects TRBV5-8 to TRBJ2-1; 8 bases map to TRBD2. After removal of 1 base from V and 4 bases from J, the junction contained 10 bases not matched to a gene. This CDR3 region has 17 residues. The germline V gene encodes CDR1 SGHTS and CDR2 YDEGEE. This CDR3 reads CASSLTGTRTVYNEQFF. The CDR3 DNA is TGTGCCAGCAGCTTGACCGGGACTAGGACCGTATACAATGAGCAGTTCTTC.

The chain links TRBV12-3 or TRBV12-4 to TRBJ1-6, with 10 nucleotides matching TRBD1. V gave up 6 bases and J gave up 13 bases; unmatched junction bases: 6. CDR3 size: 13 residues. CDR3 DNA sequence: TGTGCCAGCAGCCTAGACAGGGGGCGGCCCCTCCACTTT. It specifies CASSLDRGRPLHF.

The chain employs TRBV5-1 and TRBJ1-5, with D possibly being TRBD1 (5 bases). V was clipped by 3 bases and J by 4 bases, with 8 bases between them. The length of the CDR3 is 13 residues. CDR1 is SGHRS, CDR2 YFSETQ, per germline. The CDR3 spells CASSSQGNQPQHF. For the CDR3, the DNA is TGCGCCAGCAGCTCCCAGGGTAATCAGCCCCAGCATTTT.

This chain links TRBV28 with TRBJ2-1, with a weak D call TRBD2 (6 bases). The CDR3 has 15 amino acids. The germline V gene has CDR1 MDHEN and CDR2 SYDVKM. The ends were cut back, 7 bases at V and 2 bases at J, with 15 bases in the middle. CDR3 sequence reads: CASTPSGGPYNEQFF. CDR3 DNA: TGTGCCAGCACCCCCTCCGGGGGTCCCTACAATGAGCAGTTCTTC.

The gene calls are TRBV7-2 and TRBJ2-3; TRBD2 aligns across 9 bases. The CDR3 runs 16 residues. Losses at the gene ends were 0 bases for V and 2 bases for J; bases not matched to a gene: 3. CDR1 and CDR2 from the germline V gene are SGHTA and FQGNSA. The chain's CDR3 is CASSLAPSGNTDTQYF. As DNA, the CDR3 is TGTGCCAGCAGCTTAGCCCCTAGCGGGAACACAGATACGCAGTATTTT.

The rearrangement joins TRBV7-2 to TRBJ2-3; D might be TRBD2 (5 bases). Deletions cut 5 bases from V and 0 bases from J, with 12 bases between. This CDR3 region has 15 residues. Germline V gene data show CDR1 as SGHTA and CDR2 as FQGNSA. CDR3 bases: TGTGCCAGCAGCCGGGGTAGCGTGAGCACAGATACGCAGTATTTT. It codes for CASSRGSVSTDTQYF.

This clone appeared once. The chain recombines TRBV18 with TRBJ1-3, with TRBD1 as a possible D gene (5 bases). Per the germline V gene, CDR1 is KGHSH and CDR2 is LQKENI. V gave up 4 bases and J gave up 0 bases, with 10 bases separating them. The CDR3 spans 15 residues. The CDR3 DNA is TGTGCCAGCTCACGACGGGACTACTCTGGAAACACCATATATTTT. This sequence encodes CASSRRDYSGNTIYF.

This sequence joins TRBV5-1 and TRBJ2-1; D is perhaps TRBD2 (5 bases). The germline gives CDR1 SGHRS, CDR2 YFSETQ. V shed 4 bases and J shed 7 bases, with 21 bases lying between them. This CDR3 region has 16 residues. CDR3 nucleotides: TGCGCCAGCAGCGATGAGGGAGTGGGTTTATCGAATGAGCAGTTCTTC. Translation gives CASSDEGVGLSNEQFF.

This chain links TRBV6-5 with TRBJ1-1; possibly TRBD1 for D (6 bases). The V and J ends lost 2 bases and 4 bases respectively, with 14 bases between them. The CDR3 has 15 amino acids. Germline V gene sequence: CDR1 MNHEY, CDR2 SVGAGI. CDR3 in DNA: TGTGCCAGCAGTTACGCCAGGGGAGCAACCACTGAAGCTTTCTTT. This encodes CASSYARGATTEAFF.

The chain links TRBV2 to TRBJ2-5, with TRBD1 identical over 10 bases. V shed 8 bases and J 7 bases; nucleotides not matched to a gene: 10. Germline assignment: CDR1 SNHLY and CDR2 FYNNEI. The length of the CDR3 is 14 residues. As DNA, the CDR3 is TGTGCCAGCCTCAACCCCGGGACAGGGGTGACCCAGTACTTC. Its translation: CASLNPGTGVTQYF.

The V call is TRBV27, the J call TRBJ1-5; D is unclear. V lost 5 bases and J 0 bases, leaving 8 bases between the germline ends. Germline CDR1 reads MNHEY; CDR2 reads SMNVEV (reference sequence). The CDR3 is 14 amino acids. The CDR3 loop reads CASSAEYSNQPQHF. The CDR3 DNA reads as TGTGCCAGCAGTGCGGAATATAGCAATCAGCCCCAGCATTTT.

This rearrangement joins TRBV7-3 to TRBJ2-1; TRBD2 matches 13 bases. CDR3 length: 15 residues. V dropped 5 bases and J dropped 7; count of bases not matched to a gene: 5. Germline V gene lookup returns CDR1 SGHTA and CDR2 FQGTGA. The CDR3 loop reads CASSRTSGSRNEQFF. The CDR3 DNA follows: TGTGCCAGCAGCCGGACTAGCGGGAGCCGAAATGAGCAGTTCTTC.

This clone was seen just once. V and J are TRBV15 and TRBJ1-1, with a possible D match to TRBD1 (5 bases). In germline, CDR1 is LNHNV, CDR2 YYDKDF (reference sequence). The CDR3 has 14 amino acids. The V and J ends lost 4 bases and 1 base respectively, with 10 bases between them. CDR3 sequence: CATSKRQKNTEAFF. The CDR3 coding sequence is TGTGCCACCAGCAAGCGACAGAAGAACACTGAAGCTTTCTTT.